This T cell receptor beta chain was identified in a study of post-analysis software for immune sequencing data. General observations from the study: F measure grouped same-batch samples tightly together. Higher frequency in patients than in controls was seen for several TRBV segments, with TRBV5-6, TRBV5-1 and TRBV20-1 among them.

TCR beta libraries were prepared from cDNA with unique molecular identifiers. TCRdb reprocessed the PCR reads via MiXCR and lists one record per CDR3 protein. The sample records fewer than 850,000 distinct CDR3 sequences, around 27% being singletons. The CDR3 runs to 16 residues. Germline CDR1 is SGHRS and CDR2 is YFSETQ. V lost 1 base, J lost 1 base, and 14 bases lay in between. A note on this clonotype: No antigen is known for it.

Material for sequencing was blood. This sequence was found in a girl aged 10 to 17 with multiple sclerosis. The chain employs TRBV5-1 and TRBJ1-1; TRBD1 is a possible D gene (5 bases). This chain's CDR3 is CASSLRPGGANTEAFF. The CDR3 DNA reads as TGCGCCAGCAGCTTGCGGCCGGGGGGTGCGAACACTGAAGCTTTCTTT.